The 24 T cell receptor beta chains presented below share a single source sample, sequenced in a study of T cell repertoires in cytomegalovirus infection. A single record per CDR3 protein comes from TCRdb applying MiXCR to the reads. The sample has 60,000 to 75,000 distinct CDR3 sequences; over 3.5% are singletons. Sequenced: PBMCs. The receptors derive from a human donor in good health (CMV status not recorded). Some clones in this sample may be carry-over from other donors' samples.

This clonotype was seen many times. The V gene is TRBV6-1, the J gene TRBJ1-2; unclear D gene. This CDR3 region has 12 residues. Germline CDR1 reads MNHNS; CDR2 reads SASEGT. Trimming left V 4 bases short and J 8 bases short, with 11 bases between. DNA for the CDR3: TGTGCCAGCAGTGTCAGCTCACGGGGCTACACCTTC. It is translated as CASSVSSRGYTF.

This clonotype was seen ten or more times. The V call is TRBV29-1, the J call TRBJ2-1, with 7 bases aligning to TRBD1. The CDR3 contains 14 residues. V dropped 3 bases and J dropped 8; count of bases not matched to a gene: 10. Germline V gene data show CDR1 as SQVTM and CDR2 as ANQGSEA. The CDR3 sequence is CSVDPGGVGHEQFF. Here the CDR3 DNA reads TGCAGCGTTGACCCAGGGGGTGTGGGGCATGAGCAGTTCTTC.

Ten or more counts support this clonotype. The chain has TRBV2 and TRBJ2-3, with TRBD1 matching over 10 bases. The germline V gene has CDR1 SNHLY and CDR2 FYNNEI. CDR3 length: 14 residues. J was trimmed by 6 bases and V by 6 bases; bases with no gene match: 6. CDR3 DNA sequence: TGTGCCAGCAGCGACAGGGGGCAAGAGGATACGCAGTATTTT. Translating it yields CASSDRGQEDTQYF.

This clonotype has ten or more counts. The chain uses TRBV4-1 and TRBJ1-1, with D unresolved. This CDR3 comprises 15 residues. In germline, CDR1 is MGHRA, CDR2 YSYEKL. Trimming pared 1 base from V and 1 base from J, leaving 10 bases between. CDR3 region: CASSQVVLGNTEAFF. The CDR3 nucleotides are TGCGCCAGCAGCCAAGTGGTTTTGGGGAACACTGAAGCTTTCTTT.

This clonotype was picked up many times. The chain combines TRBV7-2 with TRBJ2-5, with D possibly TRBD1 on 5 matching bases. The ends were cut back, 5 bases at V and 2 bases at J, with 9 bases in the middle. CDR3 length equals 13 residues. Germline values: CDR1 SGHTA, CDR2 FQGNSA. The CDR3 bases are TGTGCCAGCAGCAAGACAGTACAAGAGACCCAGTACTTC. This sequence encodes CASSKTVQETQYF.

This clonotype was picked up many times. The J gene is TRBJ1-2, the V gene TRBV7-2; perhaps TRBD1 as D (6 bases). V lost 5 bases and J 4 bases, leaving 23 bases between the germline ends. Germline assignment: CDR1 SGHTA and CDR2 FQGNSA. The CDR3 loop spans 17 amino acids. CDR3 sequence reads: CASSPARGRGGAYGYTF. CDR3 nucleotide sequence: TGTGCCAGCAGCCCCGCCCGGGGGCGGGGTGGGGCCTATGGCTACACCTTC.

This clonotype was seen repeatedly, ten times or more. The genes are TRBV7-3 and TRBJ2-3; 8 bases fit TRBD1. V dropped 3 bases and J dropped 1; count of bases not matched to a gene: 3. The length of the CDR3 is 15 residues. Germline CDR1 reads SGHTA; CDR2 reads FQGTGA. DNA for the CDR3: TGTGCCAGCAGCTTGGGCAGGGGGCGCACAGATACGCAGTATTTT. Protein product: CASSLGRGRTDTQYF.

This clonotype occurred many times. This chain uses TRBV6-6 with TRBJ2-1; D remains ambiguous. Germline V gives CDR1 MNHNY, CDR2 SVGAGI (reference sequence). The CDR3 totals 15 residues. Trimming stripped 5 bases from V and 4 bases from J, with 15 bases between. CDR3 sequence (DNA): TGTGCCAGCAGTCGAACAAGATCCTTGTACAATGAGCAGTTCTTC. Its protein product is CASSRTRSLYNEQFF.

Many counts were recorded for this clonotype. The chain carries TRBV20-1 and TRBJ2-2, with a possible D match to TRBD2 (6 bases). The CDR3 is 15 residues long. Germline lookup yields CDR1 DFQATT and CDR2 SNEGSKA (reference sequence). V lost 5 bases to trimming and J lost 0 bases, with 13 bases between them. This CDR3 reads CSARRDRTNTGELFF. The CDR3 nucleotides read TGCAGTGCTCGGCGGGACCGAACGAACACCGGGGAGCTGTTTTTT.

This clonotype was seen repeatedly, ten times or more. The DNA for the CDR3 is TGTGCCAGCAGCTTGGGGGGAAGTTCGCAAGAGACCCAGTACTTC. Amino acid sequence: CASSLGGSSQETQYF. The chain employs TRBV7-2 and TRBJ2-5; a possible D gene is TRBD2 (6 bases). Trimming stripped 3 bases from V and 2 bases from J, with 13 bases between. The CDR3 is 15 amino acids. Germline loops: CDR1 SGHTA, CDR2 FQGNSA.

This clonotype was found many times. The CDR3 nucleotides read TGTGCCAGCAGCTTCGGACTAATAGAGTACCAAGAGACCCAGTACTTC. Its protein is CASSFGLIEYQETQYF. This rearrangement joins TRBV7-8 to TRBJ2-5, with D tentatively TRBD2 (6 bases). The V and J ends lost 3 bases and 0 bases respectively, with 14 bases between them. The CDR3 is 16 amino acids. Per the germline V gene, CDR1 is SGHVS and CDR2 is FQNEAQ.

This clonotype was found many times. The J gene is TRBJ2-7, the V gene TRBV7-2; perhaps TRBD1 as D (5 bases). The CDR3 consists of 14 residues. CDR1 is SGHTA, CDR2 FQGNSA, per germline. Trimming removed 7 bases at V and 0 bases at J, with 13 bases between. CDR3 coding DNA: TGTGCCAGCACCCTTAGACAGACCTCCTACGAGCAGTACTTC. Residues: CASTLRQTSYEQYF.

This clonotype was counted ten times or more. The chain employs TRBV19 and TRBJ2-5; the D gene is possibly TRBD2 (6 bases). V was clipped by 5 bases and J by 4 bases, with 23 bases between them. This CDR3 contains 17 residues. Germline loops: CDR1 LNHDA, CDR2 SQIVND (reference sequence). The CDR3 DNA reads as TGTGCCAGTAGTTCCCCCCCAGGCGGGACCCGCGGAGAGACCCAGTACTTC. It translates to CASSSPPGGTRGETQYF. The full variable domain, with the rest looked up from reference TRBV19 and TRBJ2-5, is DGGITQSPKYLFRKEGQNVTLSCEQNLNHDAMYWYRQDPGQGLRLIYYSQIVNDFQKGDIAEGYSVSREKKESFPLTVTSAQKNPTAFYLCASSSPPGGTRGETQYFGPGTRLLVL.

This clonotype was counted at least ten times. The CDR3 spells CASSQMRTGGEAVLWTQYF. CDR3 nucleotide sequence: TGTGCCAGCAGCCAGATGAGGACAGGCGGCGAGGCAGTCCTTTGGACGCAGTATTTT. The V and J genes are TRBV11-3 and TRBJ2-3, with TRBD1 identical over 7 bases. This CDR3 has 19 amino acids. Germline CDR1 SGHNT, CDR2 YENEEA. V lost 5 bases, J lost 9 bases, and 26 bases stayed unmatched.

This clonotype was recorded at least ten times. For the CDR3, the DNA is TGTGCCAGCATGGGGACAGCAAATTCACCCCTCCACTTT. This codes for CASMGTANSPLHF. This chain uses TRBV28 with TRBJ1-6, with 7 bases fitting TRBD1. V shed 7 bases, J shed 7 bases, and the junction held 4 bases outside the gene matches. The germline V gene encodes CDR1 MDHEN and CDR2 SYDVKM. CDR3 length equals 13 residues.

Worth noting for this clonotype: One end of the junction is discordant with germline, which a read error may explain. This chain links TRBV7-2 with TRBJ1-6; 7 nucleotides agree with TRBD1. CDR1 is SGHTA, CDR2 FQGNSA, per germline. The CDR3 covers 16 residues. The CDR3 DNA sequence: TGTGCCAGCAGCCGGACAGGAGCGCTGAATAATTCACCCCTCCAATTT. Translation gives CASSRTGALNNSPLQF.

This clonotype was observed at least ten times. The V and J genes are TRBV29-1 and TRBJ1-1, with D maybe TRBD1 (6 bases). The V end lost 6 bases, the J end lost 1 base, and 12 bases lay between the germline ends. Per the germline V gene, CDR1 is SQVTM and CDR2 is ANQGSEA. This CDR3 has 13 residues. The CDR3 coding sequence is TGCAGCGTACACAGGGATCGGAACACTGAAGCTTTCTTT. This sequence encodes CSVHRDRNTEAFF.

The CDR3 DNA follows: TGTGCCAGTACGTTGGGAGCCGGGGAGCTGTTTTTT. Amino acid sequence: CASTLGAGELFF. This chain joins TRBV19 and TRBJ2-2; perhaps TRBD2 as D (5 bases). With 7 bases removed from V and 6 bases from J, the gap between germline ends came to 9 bases. Germline lookup yields CDR1 LNHDA and CDR2 SQIVND (reference sequence). The CDR3 spans 12 residues.

This clonotype showed up many times. The V gene is TRBV7-2, the J gene TRBJ1-3; D gene uncertain. The CDR3 runs to 14 residues. Trimming pared 5 bases from V and 4 bases from J, leaving 12 bases between. Per germline, CDR1 SGHTA and CDR2 FQGNSA. CDR3 amino acids: CASSVHGEGNTIYF. The CDR3 DNA is TGTGCCAGCAGCGTTCACGGGGAAGGAAACACCATATATTTT.

This clonotype was counted many times. CDR3 nucleotide sequence: TGTGCCAGCAGCTTAGATGCAGGGATGAACACTGAAGCTTTCTTT. Amino acids: CASSLDAGMNTEAFF. The chain employs TRBV7-2 and TRBJ1-1, with D possibly being TRBD1 (5 bases). Germline V lookup: CDR1 SGHTA, CDR2 FQGNSA. The CDR3 runs 15 residues. V was clipped by 1 base and J by 0 bases, with 9 bases between them.

This clonotype was found many times. The chain has TRBV30 and TRBJ1-1; D unclear. The ends were cut back, 0 bases at V and 4 bases at J, with 15 bases in the middle. Looked up from germline, CDR1 is GTSNPN and CDR2 is SVGIG (reference sequence). This CDR3 contains 15 residues. The CDR3: CAWSVLGIVGTEAFF. The CDR3, as DNA: TGTGCCTGGAGTGTCTTGGGGATAGTGGGCACTGAAGCTTTCTTT.

CDR3 coding DNA: TGTGCCAGCAGTCGTCCGGGACAGGGGTACCAAGAGACCCAGTACTTC. This sequence encodes CASSRPGQGYQETQYF. The rearrangement joins TRBV2 to TRBJ2-5; TRBD1 aligns across 10 bases. With V trimmed by 5 bases and J by 0 bases, 6 bases remained unmatched. Germline V CDR1 and CDR2: SNHLY, FYNNEI. This CDR3 comprises 16 residues.

This clonotype was recorded many times. One junction end disagrees with the germline gene, perhaps due to a read error. This chain joins TRBV7-2 and TRBJ2-7; 10 bases match TRBD2. Per germline, CDR1 SGHTA and CDR2 FQGNSA. There are 16 residues in the CDR3. This CDR3 is CASTLGASGGYYEQYF. The CDR3 nucleotides read TGTGCCAGCACCTTAGGGGCTAGCGGGGGATACTACGAGCAGTACTTC. Full variable domain (outside the CDR3, taken from reference TRBV7-2 and TRBJ2-7): GAGVSQSPSNKVTEKGKDVELRCDPISGHTALYWYRQSLGQGLEFLIYFQGNSAPDKSGLPSDRFSAERTGGSVSTLTIQRTQQEDSAVYLCASTLGASGGYYEQYFGPGTRLTVT.

Many counts were recorded for this clonotype. DNA of the CDR3: TGTGCCAGCAGCCGGGAGCTGAAGATGGGGGAGCAGTACTTC. This encodes CASSRELKMGEQYF. The chain joins TRBV7-2 to TRBJ2-7; a possible D gene is TRBD2 (6 bases). Germline V gene sequence: CDR1 SGHTA, CDR2 FQGNSA. The germline V and J ends were trimmed by 5 bases and 7 bases, with 18 bases remaining between them. This CDR3 has 14 amino acids.